Each of the 31 T cell receptor beta chains below was sequenced from the same sample in a study of human T cells and chemical hapten exposure. The sample's time point: patch test 2, 6 weeks after DPC sensitization. This sample's treatment: therapeutic diphenylcyclopropenone sensitization with weekly scalp DPC. TCRdb redid the calling of the RACE reads with MiXCR, one entry per CDR3 protein. There are some 350,000 distinct CDR3 sequences in the sample; under 6.5% occur only once, and more than 5.5% lies in the top ten. The sequencing used whole blood, collected in connection with sensitization to the hapten diphenylcyclopropenone (DPC). The source of these receptors is a woman aged 18-29 years with alopecia areata. Some clones in this sample may be carry-over from other donors' samples.

The rearrangement joins TRBV5-6 to TRBJ1-1; D ambiguous. This CDR3 has 12 residues. Germline V gene sequence: CDR1 SGHDT, CDR2 YYEEEE. V shed 4 bases and J shed 6 bases, with 10 bases lying between them. The CDR3 loop reads CASSEEGSEAFF. The CDR3 DNA follows: TGTGCCAGCAGCGAGGAAGGGTCTGAAGCTTTCTTT. The whole variable domain, filled in from reference TRBV5-6 and TRBJ1-1, reads DAGVTQSPTHLIKTRGQQVTLRCSPKSGHDTVSWYQQALGQGPQFIFQYYEEEERQRGNFPDRFSGHQFPNYSSELNVNALLLGDSALYLCASSEEGSEAFFGQGTRLTVV.

This clonotype showed up many times. This chain links TRBV29-1 with TRBJ1-2; D might be TRBD1 (6 bases). The CDR3 spans 11 residues. The V end was cut by 7 bases, the J end by 8 bases, with 14 bases between. Germline lookup yields CDR1 SQVTM and CDR2 ANQGSEA. The CDR3: CSAGQQRGYTF. The CDR3 DNA is TGCAGCGCTGGACAGCAAAGAGGCTACACCTTC.

The sample holds many counts of this clonotype. This chain links TRBV3-1 with TRBJ1-3, with D uncertain. The length of the CDR3 is 16 residues. Germline CDR1 reads LGHDT; CDR2 reads YNNKEL (reference sequence). Trimming took off 0 bases at V and 0 bases at J, with 9 bases between the two ends. The CDR3 nucleotides are TGTGCCAGCAGCCAAGAGGGCGGATACTCTGGAAACACCATATATTTT. Translated, it gives CASSQEGGYSGNTIYF.

This clonotype was seen only once. This chain joins TRBV7-2 and TRBJ2-3, with a weak D call TRBD2 (6 bases). Germline V gene lookup returns CDR1 SGHTA and CDR2 FQGNSA. Deletions cut 1 base from V and 2 bases from J, with 13 bases between. CDR3 length: 16 residues. For the CDR3, the DNA is TGTGCCAGCAGCTTAGTTAGCGGAGGGGTCACAGATACGCAGTATTTT. It yields the protein CASSLVSGGVTDTQYF. Full variable domain (outside the CDR3, taken from reference TRBV7-2 and TRBJ2-3): GAGVSQSPSNKVTEKGKDVELRCDPISGHTALYWYRQSLGQGLEFLIYFQGNSAPDKSGLPSDRFSAERTGGSVSTLTIQRTQQEDSAVYLCASSLVSGGVTDTQYFGPGTRLTVL.

Concerning this clonotype: A much larger clonotype is one base distant, so this may be a read error. The chain has TRBV7-9 and TRBJ1-5; TRBD1 agrees at 12 bases. The germline V gene encodes CDR1 SEHNR and CDR2 FQNEAQ (reference sequence). V was clipped by 9 bases and J by 5 bases; unmatched bases: 11. The CDR3 consists of 16 residues. CDR3 sequence (DNA): TGTGCCAGGAGCACCGGGACAGGGGGCTTGGATCAGCCCCAGCATTTT. Protein sequence: CARSTGTGGLDQPQHF.

The chain combines TRBV27 with TRBJ2-7; D call uncertain. Looked up from germline, CDR1 is MNHEY and CDR2 is SMNVEV (reference sequence). There are 13 residues in the CDR3. Trimming removed 3 bases at V and 3 bases at J, with 9 bases between. The CDR3 spells CASSFAGYYEQYF. The CDR3, as DNA: TGTGCCAGCAGTTTCGCCGGTTACTACGAGCAGTACTTC.

The chain carries TRBV7-9 and TRBJ2-2, with D possibly matching TRBD1 (5 bases). From germline, CDR1 is SEHNR and CDR2 FQNEAQ (reference sequence). Trimming cost V 6 bases and J 1 base, with 12 bases left between them. The CDR3 extends over 15 amino acids. The CDR3 sequence: CASSTGSLNTGELFF. The CDR3 DNA is TGTGCCAGCAGTACAGGCTCGCTGAACACCGGGGAGCTGTTTTTT.

This clonotype was observed a few times. CDR3 nucleotide sequence: TGTGCCAGCAGGAGAACGGGGGTATCCGAGCAGTACTTC. This encodes CASRRTGVSEQYF. The rearrangement links TRBV27 to TRBJ2-7; perhaps TRBD2 as D (6 bases). This CDR3 is built from 13 residues. Looked up from germline, CDR1 is MNHEY and CDR2 is SMNVEV (reference sequence). Deletions cut 6 bases from V and 6 bases from J, with 15 bases between.

This clonotype occurred a few times. This rearrangement joins TRBV7-9 to TRBJ1-1; the match to TRBD1 covers 9 bases. Germline values: CDR1 SEHNR, CDR2 FQNEAQ (reference sequence). CDR3 length: 16 amino acids. The J segment lost 7 bases and the V segment lost 5 bases, leaving 14 bases of the junction unmatched. The CDR3: CASSRGQGASGGEAFF. The CDR3 coding sequence is TGTGCCAGCAGCCGGGGACAGGGAGCTTCTGGGGGTGAAGCTTTCTTT.

As DNA, the CDR3 is TGTGCCAGCAGTCCCCGGGACAGACTTTCCTACGAGCAGTACTTC. This encodes CASSPRDRLSYEQYF. The rearrangement uses TRBV25-1 and TRBJ2-7, with 7 nucleotides matching TRBD1. CDR3 length equals 15 residues. V trimming: 5 bases; J trimming: 1 base; junction bases outside the gene matches: 8. Germline V lookup: CDR1 MGHDK, CDR2 SYGVNS.

This chain links TRBV28 with TRBJ1-2, with 10 positions matching TRBD1. Unmatched junction bases numbered 9, after V lost 9 bases and J lost 8 bases. Germline V gene lookup returns CDR1 MDHEN and CDR2 SYDVKM. This CDR3 is built from 13 residues. The CDR3 sequence is CASRTGGLGGYTF. The CDR3 DNA is TGTGCCAGTCGGACAGGGGGTTTGGGCGGCTACACCTTC.

This clonotype was detected ten times or more. The chain carries TRBV5-1 and TRBJ2-3; 9 bases fit TRBD2. Unmatched junction bases numbered 6, after V lost 4 bases and J lost 0 bases. Germline loops: CDR1 SGHRS, CDR2 YFSETQ. CDR3 length: 16 amino acids. The CDR3 DNA is TGCGCCAGCAGCCGTCAAGCGGGGGGAAGCACAGATACGCAGTATTTT. Its protein is CASSRQAGGSTDTQYF.

V gene TRBV20-1 combines with J gene TRBJ1-1, with 8 bases identical to TRBD1. Germline V CDR1 and CDR2: DFQATT, SNEGSKA (reference sequence). The CDR3 contains 13 residues. V was clipped by 1 base and J by 4 bases; unmatched bases: 2. CDR3 sequence: CSARATGATEAFF. CDR3 in DNA: TGCAGTGCTAGAGCGACAGGGGCCACTGAAGCTTTCTTT.

This clonotype was counted at least ten times. The chain is built from TRBV10-3 and TRBJ1-2, with D hard to call. Germline lookup yields CDR1 ENHRY and CDR2 SYGVKD. CDR3 length: 14 residues. Trimming shortened V by 5 bases and J by 2 bases, and 12 bases separated the two germline ends. CDR3 nucleotides: TGTGCCATCAGTACCCCGACATCGAACTATGGCTACACCTTC. Residues: CAISTPTSNYGYTF.

The CDR3 bases are TGTGCCAGCAGCGTTCGACACGGGAACACTGAAGCTTTCTTT. Translating it yields CASSVRHGNTEAFF. V is TRBV5-8 and J is TRBJ1-1; no definite D call. With 4 bases removed from V and 1 base from J, the gap between germline ends came to 11 bases. The CDR3 is made up of 14 amino acids. The V gene's germline CDR1 is SGHTS and CDR2 YDEGEE.

J is TRBJ2-1 and V is TRBV7-2, with D maybe TRBD1 (5 bases). The germline V gene has CDR1 SGHTA and CDR2 FQGNSA. CDR3 length equals 12 residues. The V and J ends lost 2 bases and 8 bases respectively, with 7 bases between them. CDR3 sequence: CASSLPTDEQFF. The CDR3 coding sequence is TGTGCCAGCAGCTTACCGACAGATGAGCAGTTCTTC.

V is TRBV18 and J is TRBJ2-7; D possibly corresponds to TRBD1 (5 bases). This CDR3 region has 15 residues. Deletions cut 6 bases from V and 0 bases from J, with 15 bases between. Germline V lookup: CDR1 KGHSH, CDR2 LQKENI. The CDR3 loop is CASSRRGATSYEQYF. DNA for the CDR3: TGTGCCAGCTCGAGACGTGGGGCTACCTCCTACGAGCAGTACTTC.

There are many counts of this clonotype. The genes are TRBV6-6 and TRBJ1-5; no clear D gene. Germline CDR1 is MNHNY and CDR2 is SVGAGI (reference sequence). The V and J ends lost 0 bases and 3 bases respectively, with 18 bases between them. The CDR3 length is 18 residues. The CDR3 loop is CASSYSPVSYGVNQPQHF. The CDR3 DNA sequence: TGTGCCAGCAGTTACTCCCCGGTGTCTTACGGAGTCAATCAGCCCCAGCATTTT.

This rearrangement joins TRBV6-2 or TRBV6-3 to TRBJ1-5; D perhaps matches TRBD1 (5 bases). Germline V gene sequence: CDR1 MNHEY, CDR2 SVGEGT. Trimming took off 5 bases at V and 3 bases at J, with 11 bases between the two ends. CDR3 size: 14 residues. CDR3 protein: CASSAQGSNQPQHF. DNA of the CDR3: TGTGCCAGCAGTGCCCAGGGTTCCAATCAGCCCCAGCATTTT.

A few counts support this clonotype. This chain connects TRBV6-4 to TRBJ1-2; 9 positions agree with TRBD1. Unmatched junction bases numbered 7, after V lost 4 bases and J lost 4 bases. CDR3 size: 15 residues. Germline CDR1 is MRHNA and CDR2 is SNTAGT. The CDR3 sequence: CASSGNTGGVYGYTF. The DNA of the CDR3 is TGTGCCAGCAGTGGCAATACAGGGGGCGTCTATGGCTACACCTTC.

At least ten counts were recorded for this clonotype. The chain links TRBV28 to TRBJ1-1; D gene uncertain. V dropped 5 bases and J dropped 3 bases, with 22 bases sitting between them. This CDR3 comprises 17 residues. CDR1 is MDHEN and CDR2 is SYDVKM in the germline V gene. DNA for the CDR3: TGTGCCAGCAGTCCTCACCAGACCCGATATCTCGACACTGAAGCTTTCTTT. It specifies CASSPHQTRYLDTEAFF.

This clonotype was seen at least ten times. The chain has TRBV29-1 and TRBJ2-5; D remains ambiguous. The CDR3 runs to 13 residues. Germline V gene data show CDR1 as SQVTM and CDR2 as ANQGSEA. V was pared by 3 bases and J by 2 bases, with 10 bases between. This CDR3 is CSVEAAGQETQYF. CDR3 DNA: TGCAGCGTTGAGGCGGCCGGACAAGAGACCCAGTACTTC.

This clonotype was detected only a few times. V gene TRBV14 combines with J gene TRBJ2-3; D call uncertain. Germline CDR1 is SGHDN and CDR2 is FVKESK. This CDR3 is 14 amino acids long. Trimming took 0 bases from V and 2 from J, leaving 6 bases between them. CDR3 nucleotides: TGTGCCAGCAGCCAAGAAAACCCCACAGATACGCAGTATTTT. Translation gives CASSQENPTDTQYF. Looking up the rest from reference TRBV14 and TRBJ2-3 gives the full variable domain: EAGVTQFPSHSVIEKGQTVTLRCDPISGHDNLYWYRRVMGKEIKFLLHFVKESKQDESGMPNNRFLAERTGGTYSTLKVQPAELEDSGVYFCASSQENPTDTQYFGPGTRLTVL.

This clonotype was seen a few times. The J gene is TRBJ2-5, the V gene TRBV12-3 or TRBV12-4; D call uncertain. V lost 5 bases to trimming and J lost 1 base, with 8 bases between them. The CDR3 length is 13 residues. The CDR3 nucleotides are TGTGCCAGCAGTGAGACTGTCCAAGAGACCCAGTACTTC. It specifies CASSETVQETQYF.

The table lists this clonotype with a few counts. The CDR3 sequence: CSAIAPGGREKLFF. The CDR3 DNA reads as TGCAGTGCTATCGCCCCCGGGGGCCGCGAAAAACTGTTTTTT. The rearrangement uses TRBV20-1 and TRBJ1-4; possibly TRBD1 for D (6 bases). Trimming cost V 4 bases and J 8 bases, with 17 bases left between them. Germline V gene sequence: CDR1 DFQATT, CDR2 SNEGSKA (reference sequence). The CDR3 has 14 amino acids.

This clonotype was found a few times. The V gene is TRBV6-5, the J gene TRBJ2-2; 7 positions agree with TRBD1. CDR1 MNHEY and CDR2 SVGAGI come from the germline V gene. The V and J ends lost 8 bases and 4 bases, in that order; junction bases with no gene match: 7. The CDR3 totals 14 residues. This CDR3 is CASRRDRSTGELFF. The CDR3 nucleotides are TGTGCCAGCCGTCGGGACAGAAGCACCGGGGAGCTGTTTTTT.

This clonotype was seen ten or more times. The rearrangement uses TRBV4-1 and TRBJ1-3, with D uncertain. Germline CDR1 reads MGHRA; CDR2 reads YSYEKL. The CDR3 totals 15 residues. V shed 0 bases and J shed 0 bases, with 6 bases lying between them. Here the CDR3 DNA reads TGCGCCAGCAGCCAAGACAGGCTCTCTGGAAACACCATATATTTT. Its protein is CASSQDRLSGNTIYF.

There are many counts of this clonotype. The rearrangement joins TRBV20-1 to TRBJ1-1; 8 positions agree with TRBD1. CDR1 DFQATT and CDR2 SNEGSKA come from the germline V gene (reference sequence). The V gene end was trimmed by 7 bases and the J gene end by 4 bases; junction bases not matched to a gene: 14. The CDR3 is made up of 15 amino acids. This chain's CDR3 is CSVKLPGGLPTEAFF. The CDR3 DNA reads as TGCAGTGTCAAGTTACCAGGGGGCCTACCCACTGAAGCTTTCTTT.

This clonotype turned up a few times. DNA for the CDR3: TGTGCCAGCAGCCGCTTAAGCGGGGGGGCCGAGACCCAGTACTTC. Protein sequence: CASSRLSGGAETQYF. The chain joins TRBV5-5 to TRBJ2-5, with 10 bases fitting TRBD2. The V segment lost 4 bases and the J segment 5 bases; nucleotides outside the gene matches: 8. The CDR3 totals 15 residues. CDR1 is SGHKS, CDR2 YYEKEE, per germline (reference sequence).

This chain joins TRBV12-3 or TRBV12-4 and TRBJ1-5, with 9 bases identical to TRBD1. This CDR3 spans 15 amino acids. The J segment lost 8 bases and the V segment lost 5 bases, leaving 10 bases of the junction unmatched. CDR3 nucleotides: TGTGCCAGCAGTCCAGCCGGGACAGGGTTTAAGCCCCAGCATTTT. Amino acids: CASSPAGTGFKPQHF.

At least ten counts were recorded for this clonotype. The chain combines TRBV12-3 or TRBV12-4 with TRBJ1-2, with D possibly matching TRBD1 (5 bases). There are 16 residues in the CDR3. V lost 7 bases, J lost 2 bases, and 20 bases lay in between. The CDR3 bases are TGTGCCAGCACTCCGAATCAGGGTCCACAGAACTATGGCTACACCTTC. Translating it yields CASTPNQGPQNYGYTF.